These T cell receptor beta chains were read from a single sample in a study of cytomegalovirus exposure and HLA in healthy donors. The data were produced by immunoSEQ multiplex PCR, yet TCRdb's version contains in-frame clones alone and is incomplete. Of roughly 120,000 clones in the sample, approximately 80% are singletons; the top ten hold almost 5%. Sequencing was carried out using PBMCs. The receptors derive from a middle-aged man in good health and CMV-seropositive. Each CDR3 is given with its conserved first and last residue. A D gene is named only where the DNA matches it firmly. Some rows have no size entry. The others give once, few or many, or a class for an expanded clone.

j_gene: TRBJ1-1
v_gene: TRBV2
len: 12
abundance: NA
d_gene: NA
CDR3nt: TGTGCCAGCAGTGAAAGGGGGACTGAAGCTTTCTTT
CDR3aa: CASSERGTEAFF

j_gene: TRBJ2-7
v_gene: TRBV2
len: 12
abundance: NA
d_gene: NA
CDR3nt: TGTGCCAGCAGTTATTCAGGCTACGAGCAGTACTTC
CDR3aa: CASSYSGYEQYF

j_gene: TRBJ1-5
v_gene: TRBV7-9
len: 13
abundance: NA
d_gene: NA
CDR3nt: TGTGCCAGCAGACAAAATAGCAATCAGCCCCAGCATTTT
CDR3aa: CASRQNSNQPQHF

j_gene: TRBJ2-7
v_gene: TRBV9
len: 14
abundance: NA
d_gene: NA
CDR3nt: TGTGCCAGCAGCTACACTGACAGGTCCTACGAGCAGTACTTC
CDR3aa: CASSYTDRSYEQYF

j_gene: TRBJ2-2
v_gene: TRBV18
len: 15
abundance: NA
d_gene: NA
CDR3nt: TGTGCCAGCTCACCGGGCGGGACGGCCCGCGGAGAGCTGTTTTTT
CDR3aa: CASSPGGTARGELFF

j_gene: TRBJ2-1
v_gene: TRBV28
len: 15
abundance: NA
d_gene: TRBD2
CDR3nt: TGTGCCAGCAGTTCCACGGGGGGGATTTACAATGAGCAGTTCTTC
CDR3aa: CASSSTGGIYNEQFF

j_gene: TRBJ2-5
v_gene: TRBV6-5
len: 16
abundance: once
d_gene: TRBD1
CDR3nt: TGTGCCAGCAGTTACTCCTCAGGGGGCGTGATTAAGACCCAGTACTTC
CDR3aa: CASSYSSGGVIKTQYF

j_gene: TRBJ2-1
v_gene: TRBV10-1
len: 14
abundance: NA
d_gene: NA
CDR3nt: TGCGCCAGCAGCCCAGGTTATTTTTTGAATGAGCAGTTCTTC
CDR3aa: CASSPGYFLNEQFF

j_gene: TRBJ1-5
v_gene: TRBV10-2
len: 16
abundance: NA
d_gene: NA
CDR3nt: TGCGCCAGCAGTGAGTCGGAGGTTGGGAGCAATCAGCCCCAGCATTTT
CDR3aa: CASSESEVGSNQPQHF

j_gene: TRBJ2-7
v_gene: TRBV2
len: 15
abundance: NA
d_gene: NA
CDR3nt: TGTGCCAGCAGTGAAGAAGGAGGGGTAACCTACGAGCAGTACTTC
CDR3aa: CASSEEGGVTYEQYF

j_gene: TRBJ1-1
v_gene: TRBV6-5
len: 14
abundance: once
d_gene: NA
CDR3nt: TGTGCCAGCAGTCTCCTTCCAGAATCCACTGAAGCTTTCTTT
CDR3aa: CASSLLPESTEAFF

j_gene: TRBJ1-2
v_gene: TRBV5-4
len: 15
abundance: once
d_gene: NA
CDR3nt: TGTGCCAGCAGCTTGGCCCCAGGTACTAACTATGGCTACACCTTC
CDR3aa: CASSLAPGTNYGYTF

j_gene: TRBJ2-7
v_gene: TRBV7-2
len: 13
abundance: NA
d_gene: TRBD1
CDR3nt: TGTGCCAGCAGCCAGATCAGGGGGTACGAGCAGTACTTC
CDR3aa: CASSQIRGYEQYF

j_gene: TRBJ2-1
v_gene: TRBV29-1
len: 13
abundance: few
d_gene: TRBD1
CDR3nt: TGCAGCGTGTCGGGACAGAGGAACAATGAGCAGTTCTTC
CDR3aa: CSVSGQRNNEQFF

j_gene: TRBJ1-5
v_gene: TRBV6-1
len: 17
abundance: NA
d_gene: TRBD1
CDR3nt: TGTGCCAGCAGTGAAGCGAGGACCAGCCTACAGGGGCAGCCCCAGCATTTT
CDR3aa: CASSEARTSLQGQPQHF

j_gene: TRBJ1-2
v_gene: TRBV27
len: 15
abundance: NA
d_gene: NA
CDR3nt: TGTGCCAGCAGTTTATCTTGGGGCAGTAACTATGGCTACACCTTC
CDR3aa: CASSLSWGSNYGYTF

j_gene: TRBJ2-3
v_gene: TRBV12-5
len: 20
abundance: NA
d_gene: TRBD2
CDR3nt: TGTGCTAGTGGTCCCCCCAGGAGAAGCGGGGGCCACTACCCCACAGATACGCAGTATTTT
CDR3aa: CASGPPRRSGGHYPTDTQYF

j_gene: TRBJ2-7
v_gene: TRBV7-2
len: 14
abundance: few
d_gene: NA
CDR3nt: TGTGCCAGCAGCCCAACAAGCGCATCCTACGAGCAGTACTTC
CDR3aa: CASSPTSASYEQYF

j_gene: TRBJ2-5
v_gene: TRBV19
len: 14
abundance: NA
d_gene: NA
CDR3nt: TGTGCCAGTAGTATATTGACAGTCCAAGAGACCCAGTACTTC
CDR3aa: CASSILTVQETQYF

j_gene: TRBJ2-5
v_gene: TRBV6-5
len: 16
abundance: NA
d_gene: TRBD2
CDR3nt: TGTGCCAGCAGTTACTCGACAGCGGGGGCCCAGTGGGCCCAGTACTTC
CDR3aa: CASSYSTAGAQWAQYF

j_gene: TRBJ2-3
v_gene: TRBV9
len: 16
abundance: NA
d_gene: TRBD2
CDR3nt: TGTGCCAGCAGCCGGGAGGTAGCGGGGGCCACAGATACGCAGTATTTT
CDR3aa: CASSREVAGATDTQYF

j_gene: TRBJ2-7
v_gene: TRBV6-1
len: 15
abundance: NA
d_gene: NA
CDR3nt: TGTGCCAGCAGTGACTCCGGGACTCCATCCTACGAGCAGTACTTC
CDR3aa: CASSDSGTPSYEQYF

j_gene: TRBJ1-1
v_gene: TRBV10-1
len: 13
abundance: NA
d_gene: NA
CDR3nt: TGCGCCAGCAGTGAGTCTGGAGGCGGGGAAGCTTTCTTT
CDR3aa: CASSESGGGEAFF

j_gene: TRBJ2-7
v_gene: TRBV25-1
len: 14
abundance: once
d_gene: TRBD1
CDR3nt: TGTGCCAGCAGACGGACAGGGTCCACCTACGAGCAGTACTTC
CDR3aa: CASRRTGSTYEQYF

j_gene: TRBJ1-1
v_gene: TRBV2
len: 15
abundance: NA
d_gene: TRBD1
CDR3nt: TGTGCCAGCAGTGACCAGGGACAGGGGGCTTCTGAAGCTTTCTTT
CDR3aa: CASSDQGQGASEAFF

j_gene: TRBJ1-3
v_gene: TRBV28
len: 15
abundance: NA
d_gene: TRBD1
CDR3nt: TGTGCCAGCAGCTGGACAGGGGGCTTTGGAAACACCATATATTTT
CDR3aa: CASSWTGGFGNTIYF

j_gene: TRBJ2-2
v_gene: TRBV19
len: 14
abundance: NA
d_gene: NA
CDR3nt: TGTGCCTCCAAACCCCTTGCGTCCGTCAGGGAGCTGTTTTTT
CDR3aa: CASKPLASVRELFF

j_gene: TRBJ1-6
v_gene: TRBV28
len: 12
abundance: NA
d_gene: NA
CDR3nt: TGTGCCACCGGGGGGATTGATTCACCCCTCCACTTT
CDR3aa: CATGGIDSPLHF

j_gene: TRBJ1-3
v_gene: TRBV7-2
len: 14
abundance: NA
d_gene: TRBD1
CDR3nt: TGTGCCAGCAGCTGGACAGGGGGGGGTGACACCATATATTTT
CDR3aa: CASSWTGGGDTIYF

j_gene: TRBJ1-1
v_gene: TRBV6-1
len: 14
abundance: NA
d_gene: NA
CDR3nt: TGTGCCAGCAGTGTGGGGGGTGCGGACACTGAAGCTTTCTTT
CDR3aa: CASSVGGADTEAFF

j_gene: TRBJ2-1
v_gene: TRBV6-1
len: 15
abundance: NA
d_gene: TRBD2
CDR3nt: TGTGCCAGCAGGACAAGCGGGAGTCCTTACAATGAGCAGTTCTTC
CDR3aa: CASRTSGSPYNEQFF

j_gene: TRBJ2-7
v_gene: TRBV6-5
len: 14
abundance: once
d_gene: NA
CDR3nt: TGTGCCAGCAGTTACCGGACCCGCGGGTACGAGCAGTACTTC
CDR3aa: CASSYRTRGYEQYF

j_gene: TRBJ1-1
v_gene: TRBV9
len: 14
abundance: NA
d_gene: TRBD1
CDR3nt: TGTGCCAGCAGCAGGTTGACAGGGGGCACTGAAGCTTTCTTT
CDR3aa: CASSRLTGGTEAFF

j_gene: TRBJ1-2
v_gene: TRBV19
len: 12
abundance: NA
d_gene: NA
CDR3nt: TGTGCCAGTAGCGGGGTGGGCTATGGCTACACCTTC
CDR3aa: CASSGVGYGYTF

j_gene: TRBJ2-3
v_gene: TRBV5-1
len: 15
abundance: NA
d_gene: NA
CDR3nt: TGCGCCAGCAGCTTGGCCGGGAAGGGCTCAGATACGCAGTATTTT
CDR3aa: CASSLAGKGSDTQYF

j_gene: TRBJ1-2
v_gene: TRBV6-5
len: 13
abundance: once
d_gene: TRBD1
CDR3nt: TGTGCCAGCAGTTCCAACCGACAGGGGGGCTACACCTTC
CDR3aa: CASSSNRQGGYTF

j_gene: TRBJ1-2
v_gene: TRBV9
len: 17
abundance: NA
d_gene: NA
CDR3nt: TGTGCCAGCAGCGTATCCAGTGGGGTGGCAGGGGCCTATGGCTACACCTTC
CDR3aa: CASSVSSGVAGAYGYTF

j_gene: TRBJ1-2
v_gene: TRBV5-1
len: 15
abundance: once
d_gene: NA
CDR3nt: TGCGCCAGCAGCTTGGGTGGCAGGGGCGGCTATGGCTACACCTTC
CDR3aa: CASSLGGRGGYGYTF

j_gene: TRBJ2-3
v_gene: TRBV9
len: 17
abundance: NA
d_gene: NA
CDR3nt: TGTGCCAGCAGCTTGACCCCTGGAGCAACCAGCACAGATACGCAGTATTTT
CDR3aa: CASSLTPGATSTDTQYF

j_gene: TRBJ1-2
v_gene: TRBV4-3
len: 14
abundance: NA
d_gene: NA
CDR3nt: TGCGCCAGCACCAAACAGGCCTTCGACTATGGCTACACCTTC
CDR3aa: CASTKQAFDYGYTF

j_gene: TRBJ2-6
v_gene: TRBV7-9
len: 15
abundance: NA
d_gene: NA
CDR3nt: TGTGCCAGCAGCCCGGCGGAAGCCGGGGCCAACGTCCTGACTTTC
CDR3aa: CASSPAEAGANVLTF

j_gene: TRBJ1-1
v_gene: TRBV27
len: 14
abundance: few
d_gene: TRBD1
CDR3nt: TGTGCCAGCAGTTCCCCAGACAGGGAAATTGAAGCTTTCTTT
CDR3aa: CASSSPDREIEAFF

j_gene: TRBJ1-1
v_gene: TRBV5-1
len: 15
abundance: NA
d_gene: NA
CDR3nt: TGCGCCAGCAGCCGTCCTACTAACGAGGACACTGAAGCTTTCTTT
CDR3aa: CASSRPTNEDTEAFF

j_gene: TRBJ2-5
v_gene: TRBV19
len: 16
abundance: once
d_gene: TRBD1
CDR3nt: TGTGCCAGTAGCCCTCAAATACAGGGGGCCTTAGAGACCCAGTACTTC
CDR3aa: CASSPQIQGALETQYF

j_gene: TRBJ1-5
v_gene: TRBV19
len: 13
abundance: NA
d_gene: NA
CDR3nt: TGTGCCAGTAGTGAACAGGTCAATCAGCCCCAGCATTTT
CDR3aa: CASSEQVNQPQHF

j_gene: TRBJ1-1
v_gene: TRBV25-1
len: 11
abundance: NA
d_gene: NA
CDR3nt: TGTGCCACCTCGGAGGAGTCTGAAGCTTTCTTT
CDR3aa: CATSEESEAFF

j_gene: TRBJ2-7
v_gene: TRBV28
len: 16
abundance: NA
d_gene: TRBD2
CDR3nt: TGTGCCAGCAGTCTCCCGGCGGGAGGTGCCTCCTACGAGCAGTACTTC
CDR3aa: CASSLPAGGASYEQYF

j_gene: TRBJ2-5
v_gene: TRBV10-3
len: 17
abundance: NA
d_gene: TRBD2
CDR3nt: TGTGCCATCAGTGAGTCGAAGGTAGCGGGGGGGCAAGAGACCCAGTACTTC
CDR3aa: CAISESKVAGGQETQYF

j_gene: TRBJ1-4
v_gene: TRBV21-1
len: 15
abundance: NA
d_gene: NA
CDR3nt: TGTGCCAGCAGCAAAGTGGCCAAGTCTAATGAAAAACTGTTTTTT
CDR3aa: CASSKVAKSNEKLFF

j_gene: TRBJ1-3
v_gene: TRBV6-1
len: 15
abundance: NA
d_gene: NA
CDR3nt: TGTGCCAGCAGTGAAGCATCGGTCTCTGGAAACACCATATATTTT
CDR3aa: CASSEASVSGNTIYF

j_gene: TRBJ2-7
v_gene: TRBV2
len: 13
abundance: NA
d_gene: TRBD2
CDR3nt: TGTGCCAGCAGAGAGCGGGGCTCCTACGAGCAGTACTTC
CDR3aa: CASRERGSYEQYF

j_gene: TRBJ1-6
v_gene: TRBV19
len: 17
abundance: NA
d_gene: TRBD1
CDR3nt: TGTGCCAGTAGTATGCGATATGGGGGACAGTTAAATTCACCCCTCCACTTT
CDR3aa: CASSMRYGGQLNSPLHF

j_gene: TRBJ1-3
v_gene: TRBV6-5
len: 15
abundance: few
d_gene: NA
CDR3nt: TGTGCCAGCAGGGCTACAGGGAGCTCTGGAAACACCATATATTTT
CDR3aa: CASRATGSSGNTIYF

j_gene: TRBJ1-2
v_gene: TRBV5-1
len: 15
abundance: NA
d_gene: NA
CDR3nt: TGCGCCAGCAGCCCTAACGGTCGGCGCGGCTATGGCTACACCTTC
CDR3aa: CASSPNGRRGYGYTF

j_gene: TRBJ2-1
v_gene: TRBV2
len: 16
abundance: once
d_gene: TRBD2
CDR3nt: TGTGCCAGCAGTTCCACACCGGGACTAGCGGGAGGTGGGCAGTTCTTC
CDR3aa: CASSSTPGLAGGGQFF

j_gene: TRBJ1-3
v_gene: TRBV2
len: 15
abundance: NA
d_gene: NA
CDR3nt: TGTGCCAGCAGTCAAAGCGGCTTCTCTGGAAACACCATATATTTT
CDR3aa: CASSQSGFSGNTIYF